This T cell receptor beta chain was sequenced during a study of cytomegalovirus exposure and HLA in healthy donors. About this clone: Its antigen remains unknown.

Study results and caveats: According to a later analysis, TCR clusters from the first cohort tended to co-occur in the 110 or so validation repertoires.

TCRdb's copy holds only in-frame clones and misses some; the assay was immunoSEQ multiplex PCR. Among about 74,000 clones listed, 94% were seen once. This TCR derives from a young woman in good health and CMV-seropositive. The sequenced sample was PBMCs.

The CDR3 spells CAISSEIQGPYEQYF. CDR3 nucleotide sequence: TGTGCCATCAGTTCTGAAATACAGGGTCCCTACGAGCAGTACTTC. The chain has TRBV10-3 and TRBJ2-7; D perhaps matches TRBD1 (6 bases). The CDR3 loop spans 15 amino acids. The V and J ends lost 5 bases and 2 bases respectively, with 16 bases between them. Per germline, CDR1 ENHRY and CDR2 SYGVKD.